These 25 T cell receptor beta chains share one sample of origin, sequenced in a study of blood T cell repertoires in COVID-19. Data came from immunoSEQ multiplex PCR; TCRdb stores just in-frame clones and leaves some out. The sample lists roughly 520,000 clones, over 75% seen once, with approximately 1.8% in the top ten. The sequencing input was PBMCs or T cells enriched from blood (not recorded which). The receptors come from a woman aged 40 to 49 who had recovered from COVID-19.

The rearrangement uses TRBV9 and TRBJ2-5; 12 bases fit TRBD2. The CDR3 runs 15 residues. CDR1 SGDLS and CDR2 YYNGEE come from the germline V gene. The junction had 5 bases not matched to a gene; V was cut back by 3 bases and J by 5 bases. As DNA, the CDR3 is TGTGCCAGCAGCGGGACTAGCGGGGAATGGGAGACCCAGTACTTC. Protein product: CASSGTSGEWETQYF.

The CDR3 is CASSKDRGHPYGYTF. The CDR3, as DNA: TGTGCCAGCAGTAAGGACAGGGGCCATCCCTATGGCTACACCTTC. This chain links TRBV6-5 with TRBJ1-2, with 9 bases fitting TRBD1. Germline V gene lookup returns CDR1 MNHEY and CDR2 SVGAGI. This CDR3 has 15 amino acids. V lost 5 bases to trimming and J lost 4 bases; unmatched junction nucleotides: 8.

The table lists this clone with a count of one. V usage is TRBV6-6 and J usage is TRBJ1-1; TRBD1 might be the D (5 bases). V was clipped by 0 bases and J by 1 base, with 6 bases between them. The CDR3 has 14 amino acids. Germline CDR1 is MNHNY and CDR2 is SVGAGI (reference sequence). This CDR3 is CASSYSGENTEAFF. The CDR3 nucleotides are TGTGCCAGCAGTTACTCAGGGGAGAACACTGAAGCTTTCTTT.

J is TRBJ1-1 and V is TRBV4-1; a possible D gene is TRBD1 (5 bases). The CDR3 contains 19 residues. Germline assignment: CDR1 MGHRA and CDR2 YSYEKL. Between the trimmed V and J ends, which lost 0 bases and 2 bases, there was a span of 22 bases. The CDR3 protein is CASSQDKGDSREGNTEAFF. The CDR3 coding sequence is TGCGCCAGCAGCCAAGATAAAGGGGACTCCCGAGAAGGAAACACTGAAGCTTTCTTT.

The chain uses TRBV12-5 and TRBJ1-1, with 9 nucleotides matching TRBD1. With 5 bases clipped from V and 7 bases from J, the junction kept 5 bases outside the gene matches. The CDR3 is 13 amino acids. Per the germline V gene, CDR1 is LGHNT and CDR2 is FRNRAP. CDR3 nucleotide sequence: TGTGCTAGTGGTAGGGACAGGGTTGGTGAAGCTTTCTTT. It specifies CASGRDRVGEAFF. Full variable domain (outside the CDR3, taken from reference TRBV12-5 and TRBJ1-1): DARVTQTPRHKVTEMGQEVTMRCQPILGHNTVFWYRQTMMQGLELLAYFRNRAPLDDSGMPKDRFSAEMPDATLATLKIQPSEPRDSAVYFCASGRDRVGEAFFGQGTRLTVV.

The rearrangement links TRBV27 to TRBJ2-7; possibly TRBD1 for D (6 bases). The CDR3 consists of 14 residues. V was shortened by 6 bases and J by 5 bases, with 17 bases between the two germline ends. Germline V gives CDR1 MNHEY, CDR2 SMNVEV (reference sequence). For the CDR3, the DNA is TGTGCCAGCAGCATTCAACAGGGTTTCAACGAGCAGTACTTC. Amino acids: CASSIQQGFNEQYF.

The chain employs TRBV27 and TRBJ2-2; D perhaps matches TRBD1 (6 bases). V lost 6 bases to trimming and J lost 5 bases, with 10 bases between them. Per the germline V gene, CDR1 is MNHEY and CDR2 is SMNVEV (reference sequence). This CDR3 is 13 amino acids long. The CDR3 region is CASSPRGTGELFF. As DNA, the CDR3 is TGTGCCAGCAGCCCCAGGGGAACCGGGGAGCTGTTTTTT.

The chain joins TRBV20-1 to TRBJ2-3; 8 bases match TRBD2. From germline, CDR1 is DFQATT and CDR2 SNEGSKA (reference sequence). This CDR3 is 14 amino acids long. V lost 3 bases, J lost 1 base, and 3 bases stayed unmatched. Here the CDR3 reads CSASKAGGTDTQYF. The DNA of the CDR3 is TGCAGTGCTAGTAAAGCGGGAGGCACAGATACGCAGTATTTT.

V and J are TRBV10-2 and TRBJ2-3, with D unresolved. In germline, CDR1 is WSHSY, CDR2 SAAADI. This CDR3 has 13 residues. Trimming pared 7 bases from V and 2 bases from J, leaving 10 bases between. The CDR3 DNA sequence: TGCGCCAGCAATAGAGGCGTCACAGATACGCAGTATTTT. Translation gives CASNRGVTDTQYF.

This clone was recorded only once. The J gene is TRBJ1-5, the V gene TRBV2, with 10 bases identical to TRBD1. The CDR3 loop spans 16 amino acids. Germline V lookup: CDR1 SNHLY, CDR2 FYNNEI. V lost 8 bases and J lost 2; bases outside the gene matches: 9. CDR3 coding DNA: TGTGCCAGCGCTGGGACAGGGGACTTGGGCAATCAGCCCCAGCATTTT. Its translation: CASAGTGDLGNQPQHF.

This sequence joins TRBV10-3 and TRBJ1-2; D gene unclear. Germline CDR1 ENHRY, CDR2 SYGVKD. V shed 2 bases and J shed 2 bases, with 15 bases lying between them. The CDR3 runs to 16 residues. CDR3 nucleotides: TGTGCCATCAGTGAGCAAGGGATGACTACCAACTATGGCTACACCTTC. It codes for CAISEQGMTTNYGYTF.

The chain employs TRBV27 and TRBJ1-2, with D possibly being TRBD1 (5 bases). The CDR3 is made up of 11 amino acids. Trimming left V 6 bases short and J 8 bases short, with 10 bases between. Per germline, CDR1 MNHEY and CDR2 SMNVEV (reference sequence). The DNA for the CDR3 is TGTGCCAGCAGGGGGGGAATCGGCTACACCTTC. Encoded protein: CASRGGIGYTF.

The V gene is TRBV7-2, the J gene TRBJ2-2, with 10 bases lining up with TRBD1. Per the germline V gene, CDR1 is SGHTA and CDR2 is FQGNSA. The CDR3 spans 16 residues. J lost 4 bases, V lost 2 bases, and 4 bases had no gene match. DNA of the CDR3: TGTGCCAGCAGCTTAAGACAGGGGGCGTCCACCGGGGAGCTGTTTTTT. Protein: CASSLRQGASTGELFF.

The gene calls are TRBV4-3 and TRBJ2-4; 7 bases align to TRBD1. The CDR3 is 17 amino acids. From germline, CDR1 is LGHNA and CDR2 YSLEER. After removal of 0 bases from V and 8 bases from J, the junction contained 13 bases not matched to a gene. CDR3 residues: CASSQEGGGRGLYIQYF. As DNA, the CDR3 is TGCGCCAGCAGCCAAGAAGGCGGCGGCAGGGGGTTATACATTCAGTACTTC.

V and J are TRBV6-5 and TRBJ1-1, with 7 bases fitting TRBD1. This CDR3 is 15 amino acids long. CDR1 and CDR2 from the germline V gene are MNHEY and SVGAGI. V was clipped by 5 bases and J by 1 base; unmatched bases: 7. For the CDR3, the DNA is TGTGCCAGCAGTACCAGGACAGGTGAGAACACTGAAGCTTTCTTT. Protein product: CASSTRTGENTEAFF.

The rearrangement uses TRBV7-2 and TRBJ2-7, with 10 bases matching TRBD2. The CDR3 has 15 amino acids. The J segment lost 3 bases and the V segment lost 4 bases, leaving 6 bases of the junction unmatched. The germline V gene has CDR1 SGHTA and CDR2 FQGNSA. For the CDR3, the DNA is TGTGCCAGCAGCTCTGGGCCTAGCGGGAGCTACGAGCAGTACTTC. Residues: CASSSGPSGSYEQYF.

CDR3 sequence: CASSRLAGATYEQYF. CDR3 bases: TGTGCCAGCAGCCGACTAGCGGGAGCCACCTACGAGCAGTACTTC. This chain links TRBV27 with TRBJ2-7; TRBD2 aligns across 12 bases. V lost 6 bases and J lost 2; bases outside the gene matches: 5. The length of the CDR3 is 15 residues. Germline V gene data show CDR1 as MNHEY and CDR2 as SMNVEV (reference sequence).

The sample holds a few counts of this clone. J is TRBJ2-7 and V is TRBV29-1; 12 nucleotides line up with TRBD2. In germline, CDR1 is SQVTM, CDR2 ANQGSEA. This CDR3 has 12 residues. The chain's CDR3 is CTVGLAGSEQYF. The CDR3 nucleotides are TGCACCGTGGGACTAGCGGGTAGCGAGCAGTACTTC.

J is TRBJ2-7 and V is TRBV9; possible D gene TRBD2, 5 bases. In germline, CDR1 is SGDLS, CDR2 YYNGEE. V was trimmed by 0 bases and J by 3 bases, leaving 13 bases between them. The CDR3 loop spans 15 amino acids. As DNA, the CDR3 is TGTGCCAGCAGCGTAGACGCGGGTTTTAACTACGAGCAGTACTTC. It translates to CASSVDAGFNYEQYF.

This clone was observed a single time. CDR3 region: CASSLGLEGYEQYF. The CDR3 DNA is TGTGCCAGCAGCCTAGGACTAGAAGGTTACGAGCAGTACTTC. This sequence joins TRBV14 and TRBJ2-7, with 7 nucleotides matching TRBD2. J was trimmed by 4 bases and V by 4 bases; bases with no gene match: 7. This CDR3 is 14 amino acids long. The germline gives CDR1 SGHDN, CDR2 FVKESK.

The V and J genes are TRBV19 and TRBJ2-3; perhaps TRBD1 as D (7 bases). V was trimmed by 11 bases and J by 3 bases, leaving 18 bases between them. This CDR3 spans 14 amino acids. Germline lookup yields CDR1 LNHDA and CDR2 SQIVND (reference sequence). Here the CDR3 reads CASRGRQGTDTQYF. The DNA for the CDR3 is TGTGCCTCCCGGGGGCGACAGGGTACAGATACGCAGTATTTT.

This clone was observed a single time. This chain connects TRBV2 to TRBJ1-5; no clear D gene. V lost 9 bases, J lost 3 bases, and 12 bases lay in between. Germline V gene data show CDR1 as SNHLY and CDR2 as FYNNEI. This CDR3 comprises 13 residues. CDR3: CASAYSLNQPQHF. Written as DNA, the CDR3 is TGTGCCAGTGCGTACAGCCTCAATCAGCCCCAGCATTTT.

In this sample, this clone turned up a few times. The V call is TRBV7-6, the J call TRBJ1-2; D might be TRBD1 (6 bases). Germline CDR1 is SGHVS and CDR2 is FNYEAQ. Trimming pared 5 bases from V and 4 bases from J, leaving 20 bases between. The CDR3 has 16 residues. The CDR3 is CASSPHVGAGVYGYTF. CDR3 DNA: TGTGCCAGCAGCCCCCATGTGGGGGCAGGGGTCTATGGCTACACCTTC.

The CDR3 region has the DNA TGTGCCAGTAGTATAGAGGGACACCAGACTAGCGGCTACAATGAGCAGTTCTTC. Encoded protein: CASSIEGHQTSGYNEQFF. V gene TRBV19 combines with J gene TRBJ2-1; 9 nucleotides agree with TRBD2. Germline CDR1 is LNHDA and CDR2 is SQIVND (reference sequence). Trimming took 0 bases from V and 3 from J; bases not matched to a gene: 9. The CDR3 is made up of 18 amino acids.

On this clone: Other DNA sequences from this sample encode an identical CDR3 as well. The CDR3 spells CASSYGRRTDTQYF. DNA of the CDR3: TGTGCCAGCAGTTATGGGAGGAGGACAGATACGCAGTATTTT. The chain carries TRBV6-5 and TRBJ2-3; possibly TRBD2 for D (6 bases). CDR1 MNHEY and CDR2 SVGAGI come from the germline V gene. V lost 3 bases, J lost 3 bases, and 10 bases lay in between. This CDR3 is 14 amino acids long.